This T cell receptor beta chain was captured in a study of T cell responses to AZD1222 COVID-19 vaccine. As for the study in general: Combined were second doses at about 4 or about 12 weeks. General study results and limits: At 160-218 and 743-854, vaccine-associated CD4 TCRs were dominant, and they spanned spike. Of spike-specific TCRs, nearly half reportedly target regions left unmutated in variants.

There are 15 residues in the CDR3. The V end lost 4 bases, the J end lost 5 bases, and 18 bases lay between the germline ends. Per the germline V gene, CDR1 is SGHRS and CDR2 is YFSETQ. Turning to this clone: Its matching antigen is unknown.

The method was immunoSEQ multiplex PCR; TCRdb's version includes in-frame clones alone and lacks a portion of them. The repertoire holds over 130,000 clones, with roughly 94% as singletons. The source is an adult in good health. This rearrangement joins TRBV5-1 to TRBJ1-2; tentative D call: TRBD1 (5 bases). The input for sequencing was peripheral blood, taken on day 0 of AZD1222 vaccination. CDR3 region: CASSLGTQGRYGYTF. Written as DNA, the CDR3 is TGCGCCAGCAGCCTCGGGACCCAGGGTCGGTATGGCTACACCTTC.